The T cell receptor beta chain described here comes from a study of T cells in localized non-small cell lung cancer. Repertoires were generated with immunoSEQ multiplex PCR, while TCRdb's copy carries only in-frame clones and drops some. The sample includes tens of thousands of clones, approximately 90% seen only once; the top ten take 15%. Germline CDR1 is MDHEN and CDR2 is SYDVKM. The CDR3 runs 14 residues. The V gene end was trimmed by 6 bases and the J gene end by 5 bases; junction bases not matched to a gene: 9. The study, taken as a whole, reports: Longer survival (overall) was linked to higher T cell density in blood. Heterogeneity remains possible, as sequencing covered one tumor region only. Median detection of top 100 tumor clones in adjacent lung was under 75 clones.

The count of this clone is one. The antigen is unknown. The sequence came from a man between 35 and 75 years old with stage I squamous cell lung carcinoma. The J gene is TRBJ2-7, the V gene TRBV28, with 8 positions matching TRBD1. The material sequenced was peripheral blood, taken before any cancer treatment. For the CDR3, the DNA is TGTGCCAGCAGAACCACCGGACAGGGCCACGAGCAGTACTTC. Translating it yields CASRTTGQGHEQYF. The full variable domain, in which reference TRBV28 and TRBJ2-7 provide the parts outside the CDR3, is DVKVTQSSRYLVKRTGEKVFLECVQDMDHENMFWYRQDPGLGLRLIYFSYDVKMKEKGDIPEGYSVSREKKERFSLILESASTNQTSMYLCASRTTGQGHEQYFGPGTRLTVT.